A single sample gave rise to the 2 T cell receptor beta chains below, sequenced in a study of OX40 agonist ivuxolimab in advanced cancers. Some clones are missing from TCRdb's copy, which holds only in-frame ones; the method was immunoSEQ multiplex PCR. The table includes fewer than 45,000 clones, about 90% detected once. The sequenced sample was CD4+ or CD8+ T cells sorted from blood, obtained in a trial of the OX40 agonist ivuxolimab. These receptors were collected from an adult with an advanced solid tumor such as melanoma, head and neck, liver or kidney cancer.

V and J are TRBV7-9 and TRBJ2-1, with 9 bases that match TRBD1. V lost 4 bases, J lost 5 bases, and 3 bases stayed unmatched. The germline V gene encodes CDR1 SEHNR and CDR2 FQNEAQ (reference sequence). CDR3 length: 14 amino acids. CDR3: CASSSGQGNNEQFF. As DNA, the CDR3 is TGTGCCAGCAGCTCAGGACAGGGGAACAATGAGCAGTTCTTC. Drawing the rest from reference TRBV7-9 and TRBJ2-1, the complete variable domain is DTGVSQNPRHKITKRGQNVTFRCDPISEHNRLYWYRQTLGQGPEFLTYFQNEAQLEKSRLLSDRFSAERPKGSFSTLEIQRTEQGDSAMYLCASSSGQGNNEQFFGPGTRLTVL.

The chain links TRBV5-1 to TRBJ2-5; tentatively, D is TRBD1 (6 bases). The CDR3 spans 13 residues. Looked up from germline, CDR1 is SGHRS and CDR2 is YFSETQ. Trimming removed 4 bases from V and 3 bases from J, with 10 bases in between. CDR3 in amino acids: CASSTDREETQYF. The CDR3 DNA reads TGCGCCAGCAGCACGGACAGAGAAGAGACCCAGTACTTC.